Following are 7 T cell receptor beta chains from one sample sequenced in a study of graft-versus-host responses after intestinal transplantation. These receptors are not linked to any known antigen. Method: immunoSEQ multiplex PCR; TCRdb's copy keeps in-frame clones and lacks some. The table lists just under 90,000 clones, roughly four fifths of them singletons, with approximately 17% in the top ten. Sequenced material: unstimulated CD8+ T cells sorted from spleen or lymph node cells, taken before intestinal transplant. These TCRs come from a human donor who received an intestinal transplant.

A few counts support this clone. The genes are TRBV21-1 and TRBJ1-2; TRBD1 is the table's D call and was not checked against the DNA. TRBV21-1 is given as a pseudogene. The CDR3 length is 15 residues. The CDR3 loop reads CASSTLAGGNYGYTF. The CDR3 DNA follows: TGTGCCAGCAGCACATTAGCAGGGGGGAACTATGGCTACACCTTC.

CDR3 sequence reads: CASSLVQGRNEQFF. CDR3 DNA sequence: TGTGCCAGCAGCTTAGTTCAGGGCAGGAATGAGCAGTTCTTC. The chain combines TRBV7-9 with TRBJ2-1; the D gene is possibly TRBD1 (5 bases). V lost 1 base and J lost 7, with 11 bases in between. CDR3 length: 14 residues. The germline V gene encodes CDR1 SEHNR and CDR2 FQNEAQ (reference sequence).

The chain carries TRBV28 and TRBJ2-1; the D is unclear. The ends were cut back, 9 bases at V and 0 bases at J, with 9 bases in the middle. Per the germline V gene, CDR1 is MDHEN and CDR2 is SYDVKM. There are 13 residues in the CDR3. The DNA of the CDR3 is TGTGCCAGTACGATCAGCTCCTACAATGAGCAGTTCTTC. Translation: CASTISSYNEQFF.

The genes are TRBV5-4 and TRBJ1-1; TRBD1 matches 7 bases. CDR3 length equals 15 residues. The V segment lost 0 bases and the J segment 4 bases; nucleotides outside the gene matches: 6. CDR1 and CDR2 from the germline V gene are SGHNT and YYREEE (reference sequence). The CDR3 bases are TGTGCCAGCAGCTTGGCCCCAGGGGGTAGCACTGAAGCTTTCTTT. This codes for CASSLAPGGSTEAFF. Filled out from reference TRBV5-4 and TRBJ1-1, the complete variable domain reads ETGVTQSPTHLIKTRGQQVTLRCSSQSGHNTVSWYQQALGQGPQFIFQYYREEENGRGNFPPRFSGLQFPNYSSELNVNALELDDSALYLCASSLAPGGSTEAFFGQGTRLTVV.

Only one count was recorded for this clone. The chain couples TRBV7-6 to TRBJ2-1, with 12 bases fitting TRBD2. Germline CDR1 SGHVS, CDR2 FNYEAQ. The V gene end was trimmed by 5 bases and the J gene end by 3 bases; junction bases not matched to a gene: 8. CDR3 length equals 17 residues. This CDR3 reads CASSAELAGGVYNEQFF. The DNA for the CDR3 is TGTGCCAGCAGCGCCGAGCTAGCGGGGGGGGTCTACAATGAGCAGTTCTTC.

The CDR3 sequence is CASSYGGTGSYNEQFF. The CDR3 DNA is TGTGCCAGCAGTTACGGGGGGACAGGGTCCTACAATGAGCAGTTCTTC. V gene TRBV6-5 combines with J gene TRBJ2-1, with 9 bases that match TRBD1. There are 16 residues in the CDR3. Germline-derived CDR1 and CDR2 are MNHEY and SVGAGI. Trimming at V came to 2 bases and at J to 1 base, leaving 3 bases not matched to a gene.

The CDR3 nucleotides are TGTGCCAGCAGTTACTCCCAGCGGGAGGGCGACGAGCAGTACTTC. Translating gives CASSYSQREGDEQYF. The rearrangement links TRBV6-6 to TRBJ2-7; 10 bases line up with TRBD2. The CDR3 covers 15 residues. J gave up 5 bases and V 0 bases, and 4 bases lay outside the gene matches. CDR1 and CDR2 from the germline V gene are MNHNY and SVGAGI (reference sequence).